This paragraph covers one T cell receptor (beta chain) sequence. The CDR3 length is 17 residues. The germline gives CDR1 SGHDT, CDR2 YYEEEE. V was clipped by 4 bases and J by 3 bases, with 19 bases between them. These data are taken from a study of CD8+ T cells in alopecia areata. Overall study context: The drug, oral tofacitinib, was given to treated patients at 5 to 10 mg twice daily.

RNA was extracted and reverse transcribed into cDNA as the sequencing template. Profiling relied on immunoSEQ multiplex PCR, and the TCRdb table lists in-frame clones only, not all of them. The table includes 15,000 to 16,000 clones, almost 60% detected once. The investigators collected lesional scalp punch biopsies and peripheral blood from alopecia areata patients. This rearrangement joins TRBV5-6 to TRBJ2-2, with D unresolved. Sequencing used skin. This receptor was taken from a human donor with alopecia areata. The CDR3 sequence: CASSLAYKERHTGELFF. The DNA for the CDR3 is TGTGCCAGCAGCCTGGCTTATAAGGAACGACACACCGGGGAGCTGTTTTTT.